The 5 T cell receptor beta chains presented below share a single source sample, sequenced in a study of breast tumors, draining lymph nodes, adjacent tissues. Axillary draining lymph nodes of breast cancer patients supplied the node samples. TCRdb redid the calling of the multiplex PCR reads with MiXCR, one entry per CDR3 protein. The sample holds 200,000 or so distinct CDR3 sequences, around 33% seen once. The sample was axillary lymph node tissue. Source of these receptors: a female donor with breast cancer. Some clones in this sample may be carry-over from other donors' samples.

The gene calls are TRBV18 and TRBJ1-1; D remains ambiguous. The V end was cut by 2 bases, the J end by 1 base, with 5 bases between. The germline V gene encodes CDR1 KGHSH and CDR2 LQKENI. This CDR3 spans 13 amino acids. CDR3 protein: CASSPSTNTEAFF. The CDR3 DNA follows: TGTGCCAGCTCACCAAGCACGAACACTGAAGCTTTCTTT.

The table lists this clonotype with a count of one. One base away lies a much larger clone, so this may be a sequencing read error. The chain recombines TRBV12-3 or TRBV12-4 with TRBJ2-1; 7 bases are a match to TRBD2. Trimming removed 4 bases from V and 1 base from J; junction bases left unmatched: 13. The CDR3 has 18 residues. The CDR3 nucleotides are TGTGCCAGCAGTTCCCGGGGGGTGCAGCCGACATCCTACAATGAGCAGTTCTTC. Translating it yields CASSSRGVQPTSYNEQFF.

About this clonotype itself: Just one base apart from a much larger clone, this may be a read error. This CDR3 is missing its conserved last phenylalanine or tryptophan, likely due to a read error. The chain joins TRBV30 to TRBJ2-7; D perhaps matches TRBD1 (6 bases). Germline V lookup: CDR1 GTSNPN, CDR2 SVGIG (reference sequence). The CDR3 covers 13 residues. V gave up 1 base and J gave up 1 base, with 8 bases separating them. For the CDR3, the DNA is TGTGCCTGGAGTGGGACAGCTTCCTACGAGCAGTACTCC. Translating it yields CAWSGTASYEQYS.

The chain has TRBV9 and TRBJ2-7; 12 bases align to TRBD2. The J segment lost 2 bases and the V segment lost 6 bases, leaving 6 bases of the junction unmatched. The V gene's germline CDR1 is SGDLS and CDR2 YYNGEE. The CDR3 contains 15 residues. The CDR3 DNA reads as TGTGCCAGCAAGACTAGCGGGGGTAGGGCCTACGAGCAGTACTTC. It specifies CASKTSGGRAYEQYF.

This clonotype was seen ten or more times. The CDR3 coding sequence is TGTGCCAGCTCCTCAGGGACACCCGCTCTCAACTATGGCTACACCTTC. Its translation: CASSSGTPALNYGYTF. The V gene is TRBV9, the J gene TRBJ1-2; a weak D match, TRBD1 (6 bases). There are 16 residues in the CDR3. Germline CDR1 reads SGDLS; CDR2 reads YYNGEE. Trimming cost V 7 bases and J 2 bases, with 21 bases left between them.